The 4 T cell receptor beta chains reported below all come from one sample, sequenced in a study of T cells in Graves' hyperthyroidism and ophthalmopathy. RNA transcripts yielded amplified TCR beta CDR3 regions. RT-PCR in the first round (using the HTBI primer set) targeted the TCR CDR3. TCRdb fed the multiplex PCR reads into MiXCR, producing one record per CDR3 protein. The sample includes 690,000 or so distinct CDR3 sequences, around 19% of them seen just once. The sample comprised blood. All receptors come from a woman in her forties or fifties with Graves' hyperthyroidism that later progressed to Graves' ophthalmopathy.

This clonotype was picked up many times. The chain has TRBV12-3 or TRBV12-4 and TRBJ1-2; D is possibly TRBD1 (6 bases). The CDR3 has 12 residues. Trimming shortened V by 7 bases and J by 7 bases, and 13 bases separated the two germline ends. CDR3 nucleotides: TGTGCCAGCAACCCAGGGGCGGGTGGCTACACCTTC. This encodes CASNPGAGGYTF.

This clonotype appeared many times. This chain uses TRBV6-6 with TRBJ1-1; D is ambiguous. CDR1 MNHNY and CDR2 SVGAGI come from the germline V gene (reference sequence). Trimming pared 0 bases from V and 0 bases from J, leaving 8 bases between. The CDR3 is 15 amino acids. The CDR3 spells CASSYSAGMNTEAFF. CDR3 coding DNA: TGTGCCAGCAGTTACTCGGCGGGTATGAACACTGAAGCTTTCTTT.

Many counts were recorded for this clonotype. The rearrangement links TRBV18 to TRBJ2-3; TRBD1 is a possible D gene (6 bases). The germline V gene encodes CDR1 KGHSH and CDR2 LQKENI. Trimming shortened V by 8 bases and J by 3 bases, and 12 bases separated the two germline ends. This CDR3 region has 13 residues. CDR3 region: CASSPTGTDTQYF. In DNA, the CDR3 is TGTGCCAGCAGTCCTACAGGGACAGATACGCAGTATTTT.

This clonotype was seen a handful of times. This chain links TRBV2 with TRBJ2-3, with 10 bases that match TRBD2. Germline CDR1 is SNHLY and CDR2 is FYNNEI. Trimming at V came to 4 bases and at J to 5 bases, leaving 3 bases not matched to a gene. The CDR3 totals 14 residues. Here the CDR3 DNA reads TGTGCCAGCAGTGGGAGCGGGGGGGAAGATACGCAGTATTTT. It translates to CASSGSGGEDTQYF.